Sequencing of this TCR beta chain was carried out in a study of tumor-infiltrating lymphocytes in localized non-small cell lung cancer. Profiled with immunoSEQ multiplex PCR; TCRdb holds only in-frame clones, not every one. This sample yields more than 10,000 clones, of which 78% are seen a single time; 4% to 5% belongs to the top ten. Deletions cut 7 bases from V and 5 bases from J, with 8 bases between. The germline gives CDR1 LNHDA, CDR2 SQIVND (reference sequence). There are 12 residues in the CDR3. The clonotype was recovered from a human donor with non-small cell lung cancer. The gene calls are TRBV19 and TRBJ2-2; no clear D gene. Sequencing was performed on lung tumor tissue. CDR3 sequence reads: CASIERTGELFF. CDR3 coding DNA: TGTGCCAGTATCGAAAGGACCGGGGAGCTGTTTTTT.